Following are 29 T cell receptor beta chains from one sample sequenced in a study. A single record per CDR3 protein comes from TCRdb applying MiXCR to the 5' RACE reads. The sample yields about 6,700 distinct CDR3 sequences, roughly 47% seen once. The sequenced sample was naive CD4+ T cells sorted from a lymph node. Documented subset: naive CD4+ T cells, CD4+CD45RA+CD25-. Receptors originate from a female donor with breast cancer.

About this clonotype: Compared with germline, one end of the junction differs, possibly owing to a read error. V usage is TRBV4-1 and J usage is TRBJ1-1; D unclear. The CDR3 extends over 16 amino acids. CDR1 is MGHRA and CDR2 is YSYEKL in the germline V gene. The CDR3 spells CASGQVRTAESTEAFF. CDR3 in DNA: TGCGCCAGCGGCCAAGTCCGGACGGCGGAAAGCACTGAAGCTTTCTTT.

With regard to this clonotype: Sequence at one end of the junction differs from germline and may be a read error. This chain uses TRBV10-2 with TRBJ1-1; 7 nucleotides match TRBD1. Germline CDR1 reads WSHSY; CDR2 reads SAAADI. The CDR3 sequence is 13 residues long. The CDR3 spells CASSSQGDTEDFF. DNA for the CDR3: TGCGCCAGCAGCTCGCAGGGGGACACTGAAGATTTCTTT.

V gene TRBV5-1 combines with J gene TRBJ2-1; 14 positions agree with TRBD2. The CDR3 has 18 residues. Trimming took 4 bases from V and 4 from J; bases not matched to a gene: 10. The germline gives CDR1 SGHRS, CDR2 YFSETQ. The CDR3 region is CASSSGTSGSTAYNEQFF. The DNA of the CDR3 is TGCGCCAGCAGCAGTGGGACTAGCGGGAGTACTGCTTACAATGAGCAGTTCTTC.

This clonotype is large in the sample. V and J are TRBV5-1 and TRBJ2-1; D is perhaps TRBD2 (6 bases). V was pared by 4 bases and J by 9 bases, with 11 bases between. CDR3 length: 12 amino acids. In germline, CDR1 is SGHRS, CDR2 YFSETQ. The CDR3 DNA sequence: TGCGCCAGCAGCGTTGTGGGAGGTGAGCAGTTCTTC. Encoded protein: CASSVVGGEQFF.

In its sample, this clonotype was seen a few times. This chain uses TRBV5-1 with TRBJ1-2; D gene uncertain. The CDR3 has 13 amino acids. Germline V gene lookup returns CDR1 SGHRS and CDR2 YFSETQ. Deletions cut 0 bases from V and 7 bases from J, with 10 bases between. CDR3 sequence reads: CASSLESAAGYTF. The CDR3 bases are TGCGCCAGCAGCTTGGAGAGTGCAGCTGGCTACACCTTC.

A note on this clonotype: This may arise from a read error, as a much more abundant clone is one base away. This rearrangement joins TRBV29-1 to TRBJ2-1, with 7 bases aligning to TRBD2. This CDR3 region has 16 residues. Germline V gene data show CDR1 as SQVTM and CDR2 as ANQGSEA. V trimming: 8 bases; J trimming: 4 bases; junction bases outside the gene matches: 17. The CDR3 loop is CSTSANGRYGYNEQFF. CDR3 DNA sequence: TGCAGCACATCGGCTAACGGGAGGTATGGGTACAATGAGCAGTTCTTC.

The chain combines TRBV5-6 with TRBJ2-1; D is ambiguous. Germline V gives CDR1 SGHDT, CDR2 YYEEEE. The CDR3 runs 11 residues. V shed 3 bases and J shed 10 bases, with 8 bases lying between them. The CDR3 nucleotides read TGTGCCAGCAGCTCGCGCCGGGAGCAGTTCTTC. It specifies CASSSRREQFF.

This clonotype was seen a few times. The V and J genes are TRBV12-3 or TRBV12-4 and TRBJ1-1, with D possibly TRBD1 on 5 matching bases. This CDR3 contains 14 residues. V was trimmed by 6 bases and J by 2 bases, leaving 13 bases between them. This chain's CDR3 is CASSWEGANTEAFF. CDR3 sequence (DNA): TGTGCCAGCAGCTGGGAAGGGGCCAACACTGAAGCTTTCTTT.

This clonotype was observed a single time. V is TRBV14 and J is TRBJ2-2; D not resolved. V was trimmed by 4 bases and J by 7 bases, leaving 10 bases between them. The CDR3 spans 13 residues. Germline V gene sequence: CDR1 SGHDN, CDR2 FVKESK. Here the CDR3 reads CASSLVLGGELFF. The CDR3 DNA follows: TGTGCCAGCAGCCTAGTACTCGGCGGGGAGCTGTTTTTT.

The CDR3: CASSQQPPGAFF. The DNA for the CDR3 is TGTGCCAGCAGTCAACAGCCACCGGGCGCTTTCTTT. The chain has TRBV7-9 and TRBJ1-1; D is unclear. Between the trimmed V and J ends, which lost 6 bases and 11 bases, there was a span of 16 bases. The CDR3 is 12 residues long. Germline values: CDR1 SEHNR, CDR2 FQNEAQ (reference sequence). Full variable domain (rest looked up from reference TRBV7-9 and TRBJ1-1): DTGVSQNPRHKITKRGQNVTFRCDPISEHNRLYWYRQTLGQGPEFLTYFQNEAQLEKSRLLSDRFSAERPKGSFSTLEIQRTEQGDSAMYLCASSQQPPGAFFGQGTRLTVV.

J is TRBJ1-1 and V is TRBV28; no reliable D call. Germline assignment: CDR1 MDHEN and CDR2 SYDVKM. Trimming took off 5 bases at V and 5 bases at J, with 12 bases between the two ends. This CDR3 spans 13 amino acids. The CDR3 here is CASSLGPLTEAFF. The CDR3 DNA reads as TGTGCCAGCAGTCTGGGTCCGCTGACTGAAGCTTTCTTT.

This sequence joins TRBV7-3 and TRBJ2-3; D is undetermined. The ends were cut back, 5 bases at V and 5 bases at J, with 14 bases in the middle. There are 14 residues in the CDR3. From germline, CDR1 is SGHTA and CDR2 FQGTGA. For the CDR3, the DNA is TGTGCCAGCAGCCCGCAGTCGGCAGGAGATACGCAGTATTTT. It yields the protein CASSPQSAGDTQYF. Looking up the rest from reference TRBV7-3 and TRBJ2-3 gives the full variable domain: GAGVSQTPSNKVTEKGKYVELRCDPISGHTALYWYRQSLGQGPEFLIYFQGTGAADDSGLPNDRFFAVRPEGSVSTLKIQRTERGDSAVYLCASSPQSAGDTQYFGPGTRLTVL.

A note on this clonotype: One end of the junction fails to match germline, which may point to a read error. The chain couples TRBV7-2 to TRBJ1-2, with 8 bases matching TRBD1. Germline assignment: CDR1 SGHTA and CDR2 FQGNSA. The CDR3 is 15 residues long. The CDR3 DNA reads TGCGCCAGCAGCCAAGGACAGGGTAGAGAGTATGGCTACACCTTC. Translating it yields CASSQGQGREYGYTF. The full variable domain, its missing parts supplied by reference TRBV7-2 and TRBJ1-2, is GAGVSQSPSNKVTEKGKDVELRCDPISGHTALYWYRQSLGQGLEFLIYFQGNSAPDKSGLPSDRFSAERTGGSVSTLTIQRTQQEDSAVYLCASSQGQGREYGYTFGSGTRLTVV.

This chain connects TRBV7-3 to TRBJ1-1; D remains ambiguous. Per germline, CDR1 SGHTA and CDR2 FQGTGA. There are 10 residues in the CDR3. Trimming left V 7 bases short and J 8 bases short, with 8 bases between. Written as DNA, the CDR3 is TGTGCCAGCACTTGGGGAGAAGCTTTCTTT. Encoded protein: CASTWGEAFF.

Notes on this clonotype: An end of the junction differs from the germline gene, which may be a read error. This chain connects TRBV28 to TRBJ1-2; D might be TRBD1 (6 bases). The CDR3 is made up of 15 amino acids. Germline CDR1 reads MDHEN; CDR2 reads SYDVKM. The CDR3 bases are TGTGCCAGCAGCCTGATCCAGGGGCCAGACTATGGCTACGCCTTC. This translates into CASSLIQGPDYGYAF.

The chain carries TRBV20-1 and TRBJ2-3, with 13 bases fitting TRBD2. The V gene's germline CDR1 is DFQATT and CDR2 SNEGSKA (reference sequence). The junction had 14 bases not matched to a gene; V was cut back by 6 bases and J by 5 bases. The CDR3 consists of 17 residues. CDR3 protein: CSAELAGGPGGRDTQYF. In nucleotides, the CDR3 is TGCAGTGCGGAACTAGCGGGGGGGCCCGGGGGTAGAGATACGCAGTATTTT.

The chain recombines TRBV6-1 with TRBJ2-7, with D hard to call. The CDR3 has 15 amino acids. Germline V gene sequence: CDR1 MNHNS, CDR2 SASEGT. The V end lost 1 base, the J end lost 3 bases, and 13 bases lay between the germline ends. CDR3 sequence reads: CASSEDGFGFYEQYF. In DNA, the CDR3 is TGTGCCAGCAGTGAAGATGGTTTCGGGTTCTACGAGCAGTACTTC.

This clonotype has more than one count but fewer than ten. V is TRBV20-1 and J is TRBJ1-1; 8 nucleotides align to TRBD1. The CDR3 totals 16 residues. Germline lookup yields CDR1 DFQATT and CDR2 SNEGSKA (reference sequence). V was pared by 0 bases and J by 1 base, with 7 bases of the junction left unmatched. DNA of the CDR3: TGCAGTGCTAGAGAGAGAGGGACAGGCGGGAACACTGAAGCTTTCTTT. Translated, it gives CSARERGTGGNTEAFF.

CDR3 coding DNA: TGTGCCAGCAGCCCGCTGGTGGGGGGCTTTGAGACCCAGTACTTC. As protein: CASSPLVGGFETQYF. The chain has TRBV7-6 and TRBJ2-5; the D gene could be TRBD1 or TRBD2 (6 bases each). This CDR3 is built from 15 residues. Looked up from germline, CDR1 is SGHVS and CDR2 is FNYEAQ. The V gene lost 5 bases and the J gene lost 5 bases, with 18 bases spanning the gap.

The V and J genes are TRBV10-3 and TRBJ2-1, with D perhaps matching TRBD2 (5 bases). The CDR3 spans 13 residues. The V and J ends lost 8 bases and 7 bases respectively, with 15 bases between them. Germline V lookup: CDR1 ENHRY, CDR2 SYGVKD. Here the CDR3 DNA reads TGTGCCATCGAGAGCGGTGGTAGGAATGAGCAGTTCTTC. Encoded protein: CAIESGGRNEQFF.

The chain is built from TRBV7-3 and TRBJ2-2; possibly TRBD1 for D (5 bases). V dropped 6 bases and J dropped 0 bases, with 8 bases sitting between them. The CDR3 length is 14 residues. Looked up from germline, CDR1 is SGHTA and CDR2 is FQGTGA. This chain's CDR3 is CASRKGANTGELFF. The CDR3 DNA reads TGTGCCAGCAGAAAAGGGGCGAACACCGGGGAGCTGTTTTTT.

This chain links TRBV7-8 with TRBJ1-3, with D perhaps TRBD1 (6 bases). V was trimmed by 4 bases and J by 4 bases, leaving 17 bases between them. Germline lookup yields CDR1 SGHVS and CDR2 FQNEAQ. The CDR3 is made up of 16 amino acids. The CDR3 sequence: CASSSPTGSSGNTIYF. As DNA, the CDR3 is TGTGCCAGCAGCTCACCAACAGGGTCGAGCGGAAACACCATATATTTT.

CDR3 DNA: TGTGCCAGCAGTGAAGCCGGCGAACAGGGGGCGGATGGCTACACCTTC. It encodes CASSEAGEQGADGYTF. This chain uses TRBV6-5 with TRBJ1-2; 9 bases fit TRBD1. V lost 5 bases, J lost 6 bases, and 13 bases stayed unmatched. The germline V gene encodes CDR1 MNHEY and CDR2 SVGAGI. CDR3 length: 16 residues.

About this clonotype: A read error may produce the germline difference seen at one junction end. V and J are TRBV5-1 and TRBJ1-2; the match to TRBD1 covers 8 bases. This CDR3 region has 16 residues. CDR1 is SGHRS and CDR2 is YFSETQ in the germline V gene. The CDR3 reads CASSSEPGQDYYGYAF. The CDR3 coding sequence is TGCGCCAGCAGCTCAGAACCGGGACAGGATTACTATGGCTACGCCTTC.

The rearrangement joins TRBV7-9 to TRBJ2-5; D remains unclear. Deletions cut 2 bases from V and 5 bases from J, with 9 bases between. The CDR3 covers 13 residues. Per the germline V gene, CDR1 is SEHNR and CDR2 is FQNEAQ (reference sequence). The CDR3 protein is CASSLMERETQYF. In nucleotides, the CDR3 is TGTGCCAGCAGCTTAATGGAACGGGAGACCCAGTACTTC.

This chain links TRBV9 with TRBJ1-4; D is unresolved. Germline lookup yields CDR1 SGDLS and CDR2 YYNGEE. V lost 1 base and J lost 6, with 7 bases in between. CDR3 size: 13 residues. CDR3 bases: TGTGCCAGCAGCGTACGGCCCTATGAAAAACTGTTTTTT. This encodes CASSVRPYEKLFF.

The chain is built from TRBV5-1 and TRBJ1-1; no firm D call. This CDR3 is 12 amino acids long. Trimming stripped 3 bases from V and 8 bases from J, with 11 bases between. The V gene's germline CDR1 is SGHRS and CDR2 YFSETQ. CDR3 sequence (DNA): TGCGCCAGCAGCTCGTATACCGAGGAAGCTTTCTTT. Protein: CASSSYTEEAFF.

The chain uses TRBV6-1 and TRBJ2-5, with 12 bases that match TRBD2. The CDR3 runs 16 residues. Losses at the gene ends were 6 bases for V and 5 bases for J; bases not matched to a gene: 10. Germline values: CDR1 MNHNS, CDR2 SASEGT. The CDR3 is CASRTGSSGRGETQYF. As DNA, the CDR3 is TGTGCCAGCAGGACAGGGTCTAGCGGGAGGGGGGAGACCCAGTACTTC.

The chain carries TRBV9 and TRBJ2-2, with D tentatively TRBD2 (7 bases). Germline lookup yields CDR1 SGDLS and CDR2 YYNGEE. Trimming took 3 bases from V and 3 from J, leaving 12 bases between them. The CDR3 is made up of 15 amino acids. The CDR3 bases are TGTGCCAGCAGCGCCGCGGGGGCCTACACCGGGGAGCTGTTTTTT. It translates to CASSAAGAYTGELFF.